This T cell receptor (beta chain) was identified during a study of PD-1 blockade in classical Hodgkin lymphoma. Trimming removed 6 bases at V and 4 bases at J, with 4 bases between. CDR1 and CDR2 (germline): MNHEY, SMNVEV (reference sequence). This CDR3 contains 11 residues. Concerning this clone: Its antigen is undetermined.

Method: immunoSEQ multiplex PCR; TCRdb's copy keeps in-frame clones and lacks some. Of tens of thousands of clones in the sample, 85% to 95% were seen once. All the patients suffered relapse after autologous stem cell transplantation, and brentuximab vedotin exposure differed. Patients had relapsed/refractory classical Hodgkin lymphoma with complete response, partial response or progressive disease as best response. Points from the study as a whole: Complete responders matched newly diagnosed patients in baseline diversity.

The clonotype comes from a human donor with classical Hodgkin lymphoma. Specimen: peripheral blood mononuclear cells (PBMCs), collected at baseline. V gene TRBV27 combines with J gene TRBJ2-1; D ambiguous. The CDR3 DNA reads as TGTGCCAGCAGGACGTACAATGAGCAGTTCTTC. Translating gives CASRTYNEQFF.